This is a list of T cell receptor beta chains from one sample in a study of T cell changes during pregnancy in multiple sclerosis. TCRdb keeps only in-frame clones here, not all; method: immunoSEQ multiplex PCR. The table includes fewer than 85,000 clones, approximately 92% detected once. The sample was peripheral blood, taken before pregnancy. These receptors were obtained from a female donor with multiple sclerosis, enrolled in a pregnancy study. CDR3s leave out the opening cysteine and the closing phenylalanine or tryptophan.

TRBJ2-3 | TRBV19 | ASSTRLQTDTDTQY
TRBJ2-7 | TRBV13 | ASSFGGVFYEQY
TRBJ2-7 | TRBV11-3 | ASEGQTTYEQY
TRBJ2-2 | TRBV29-1 | SVATGSTGELF
TRBJ2-2 | TRBV7-3 | ASSYGQNTGELF
TRBJ2-2 | TRBV27 | ASSVGLAGGYANTGELF
TRBJ2-6 | TRBV19 | ATLSPGVGANVLT
TRBJ2-1 | TRBV28 | ASSLQGGYNEQF
TRBJ2-1 | TRBV7-9 | ASSSGISTGTGGYNEQF
TRBJ1-5 | TRBV28 | ASSRDTGERSNQPQH
TRBJ1-2 | TRBV10-3 | AISDSGWTGSYGYT
TRBJ2-7 | TRBV7-9 | ASSHGQGYEQY
TRBJ2-5 | TRBV18 | ASSTGYQETQY